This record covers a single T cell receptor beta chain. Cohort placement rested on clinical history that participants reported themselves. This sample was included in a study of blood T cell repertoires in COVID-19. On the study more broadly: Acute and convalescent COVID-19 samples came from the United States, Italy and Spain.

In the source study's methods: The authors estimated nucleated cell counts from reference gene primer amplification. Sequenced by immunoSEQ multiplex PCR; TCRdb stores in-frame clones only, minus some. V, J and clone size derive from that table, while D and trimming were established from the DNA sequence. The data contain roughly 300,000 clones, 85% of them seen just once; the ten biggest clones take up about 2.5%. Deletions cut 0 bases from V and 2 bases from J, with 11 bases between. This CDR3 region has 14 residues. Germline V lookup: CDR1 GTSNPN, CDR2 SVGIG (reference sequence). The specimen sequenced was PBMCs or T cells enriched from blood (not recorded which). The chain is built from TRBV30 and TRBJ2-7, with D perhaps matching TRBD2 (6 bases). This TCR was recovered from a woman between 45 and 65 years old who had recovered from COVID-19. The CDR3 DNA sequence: TGTGCCTGGAGTGTTGGAGGGGTAACCTACGAGCAGTACTTC. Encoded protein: CAWSVGGVTYEQYF.